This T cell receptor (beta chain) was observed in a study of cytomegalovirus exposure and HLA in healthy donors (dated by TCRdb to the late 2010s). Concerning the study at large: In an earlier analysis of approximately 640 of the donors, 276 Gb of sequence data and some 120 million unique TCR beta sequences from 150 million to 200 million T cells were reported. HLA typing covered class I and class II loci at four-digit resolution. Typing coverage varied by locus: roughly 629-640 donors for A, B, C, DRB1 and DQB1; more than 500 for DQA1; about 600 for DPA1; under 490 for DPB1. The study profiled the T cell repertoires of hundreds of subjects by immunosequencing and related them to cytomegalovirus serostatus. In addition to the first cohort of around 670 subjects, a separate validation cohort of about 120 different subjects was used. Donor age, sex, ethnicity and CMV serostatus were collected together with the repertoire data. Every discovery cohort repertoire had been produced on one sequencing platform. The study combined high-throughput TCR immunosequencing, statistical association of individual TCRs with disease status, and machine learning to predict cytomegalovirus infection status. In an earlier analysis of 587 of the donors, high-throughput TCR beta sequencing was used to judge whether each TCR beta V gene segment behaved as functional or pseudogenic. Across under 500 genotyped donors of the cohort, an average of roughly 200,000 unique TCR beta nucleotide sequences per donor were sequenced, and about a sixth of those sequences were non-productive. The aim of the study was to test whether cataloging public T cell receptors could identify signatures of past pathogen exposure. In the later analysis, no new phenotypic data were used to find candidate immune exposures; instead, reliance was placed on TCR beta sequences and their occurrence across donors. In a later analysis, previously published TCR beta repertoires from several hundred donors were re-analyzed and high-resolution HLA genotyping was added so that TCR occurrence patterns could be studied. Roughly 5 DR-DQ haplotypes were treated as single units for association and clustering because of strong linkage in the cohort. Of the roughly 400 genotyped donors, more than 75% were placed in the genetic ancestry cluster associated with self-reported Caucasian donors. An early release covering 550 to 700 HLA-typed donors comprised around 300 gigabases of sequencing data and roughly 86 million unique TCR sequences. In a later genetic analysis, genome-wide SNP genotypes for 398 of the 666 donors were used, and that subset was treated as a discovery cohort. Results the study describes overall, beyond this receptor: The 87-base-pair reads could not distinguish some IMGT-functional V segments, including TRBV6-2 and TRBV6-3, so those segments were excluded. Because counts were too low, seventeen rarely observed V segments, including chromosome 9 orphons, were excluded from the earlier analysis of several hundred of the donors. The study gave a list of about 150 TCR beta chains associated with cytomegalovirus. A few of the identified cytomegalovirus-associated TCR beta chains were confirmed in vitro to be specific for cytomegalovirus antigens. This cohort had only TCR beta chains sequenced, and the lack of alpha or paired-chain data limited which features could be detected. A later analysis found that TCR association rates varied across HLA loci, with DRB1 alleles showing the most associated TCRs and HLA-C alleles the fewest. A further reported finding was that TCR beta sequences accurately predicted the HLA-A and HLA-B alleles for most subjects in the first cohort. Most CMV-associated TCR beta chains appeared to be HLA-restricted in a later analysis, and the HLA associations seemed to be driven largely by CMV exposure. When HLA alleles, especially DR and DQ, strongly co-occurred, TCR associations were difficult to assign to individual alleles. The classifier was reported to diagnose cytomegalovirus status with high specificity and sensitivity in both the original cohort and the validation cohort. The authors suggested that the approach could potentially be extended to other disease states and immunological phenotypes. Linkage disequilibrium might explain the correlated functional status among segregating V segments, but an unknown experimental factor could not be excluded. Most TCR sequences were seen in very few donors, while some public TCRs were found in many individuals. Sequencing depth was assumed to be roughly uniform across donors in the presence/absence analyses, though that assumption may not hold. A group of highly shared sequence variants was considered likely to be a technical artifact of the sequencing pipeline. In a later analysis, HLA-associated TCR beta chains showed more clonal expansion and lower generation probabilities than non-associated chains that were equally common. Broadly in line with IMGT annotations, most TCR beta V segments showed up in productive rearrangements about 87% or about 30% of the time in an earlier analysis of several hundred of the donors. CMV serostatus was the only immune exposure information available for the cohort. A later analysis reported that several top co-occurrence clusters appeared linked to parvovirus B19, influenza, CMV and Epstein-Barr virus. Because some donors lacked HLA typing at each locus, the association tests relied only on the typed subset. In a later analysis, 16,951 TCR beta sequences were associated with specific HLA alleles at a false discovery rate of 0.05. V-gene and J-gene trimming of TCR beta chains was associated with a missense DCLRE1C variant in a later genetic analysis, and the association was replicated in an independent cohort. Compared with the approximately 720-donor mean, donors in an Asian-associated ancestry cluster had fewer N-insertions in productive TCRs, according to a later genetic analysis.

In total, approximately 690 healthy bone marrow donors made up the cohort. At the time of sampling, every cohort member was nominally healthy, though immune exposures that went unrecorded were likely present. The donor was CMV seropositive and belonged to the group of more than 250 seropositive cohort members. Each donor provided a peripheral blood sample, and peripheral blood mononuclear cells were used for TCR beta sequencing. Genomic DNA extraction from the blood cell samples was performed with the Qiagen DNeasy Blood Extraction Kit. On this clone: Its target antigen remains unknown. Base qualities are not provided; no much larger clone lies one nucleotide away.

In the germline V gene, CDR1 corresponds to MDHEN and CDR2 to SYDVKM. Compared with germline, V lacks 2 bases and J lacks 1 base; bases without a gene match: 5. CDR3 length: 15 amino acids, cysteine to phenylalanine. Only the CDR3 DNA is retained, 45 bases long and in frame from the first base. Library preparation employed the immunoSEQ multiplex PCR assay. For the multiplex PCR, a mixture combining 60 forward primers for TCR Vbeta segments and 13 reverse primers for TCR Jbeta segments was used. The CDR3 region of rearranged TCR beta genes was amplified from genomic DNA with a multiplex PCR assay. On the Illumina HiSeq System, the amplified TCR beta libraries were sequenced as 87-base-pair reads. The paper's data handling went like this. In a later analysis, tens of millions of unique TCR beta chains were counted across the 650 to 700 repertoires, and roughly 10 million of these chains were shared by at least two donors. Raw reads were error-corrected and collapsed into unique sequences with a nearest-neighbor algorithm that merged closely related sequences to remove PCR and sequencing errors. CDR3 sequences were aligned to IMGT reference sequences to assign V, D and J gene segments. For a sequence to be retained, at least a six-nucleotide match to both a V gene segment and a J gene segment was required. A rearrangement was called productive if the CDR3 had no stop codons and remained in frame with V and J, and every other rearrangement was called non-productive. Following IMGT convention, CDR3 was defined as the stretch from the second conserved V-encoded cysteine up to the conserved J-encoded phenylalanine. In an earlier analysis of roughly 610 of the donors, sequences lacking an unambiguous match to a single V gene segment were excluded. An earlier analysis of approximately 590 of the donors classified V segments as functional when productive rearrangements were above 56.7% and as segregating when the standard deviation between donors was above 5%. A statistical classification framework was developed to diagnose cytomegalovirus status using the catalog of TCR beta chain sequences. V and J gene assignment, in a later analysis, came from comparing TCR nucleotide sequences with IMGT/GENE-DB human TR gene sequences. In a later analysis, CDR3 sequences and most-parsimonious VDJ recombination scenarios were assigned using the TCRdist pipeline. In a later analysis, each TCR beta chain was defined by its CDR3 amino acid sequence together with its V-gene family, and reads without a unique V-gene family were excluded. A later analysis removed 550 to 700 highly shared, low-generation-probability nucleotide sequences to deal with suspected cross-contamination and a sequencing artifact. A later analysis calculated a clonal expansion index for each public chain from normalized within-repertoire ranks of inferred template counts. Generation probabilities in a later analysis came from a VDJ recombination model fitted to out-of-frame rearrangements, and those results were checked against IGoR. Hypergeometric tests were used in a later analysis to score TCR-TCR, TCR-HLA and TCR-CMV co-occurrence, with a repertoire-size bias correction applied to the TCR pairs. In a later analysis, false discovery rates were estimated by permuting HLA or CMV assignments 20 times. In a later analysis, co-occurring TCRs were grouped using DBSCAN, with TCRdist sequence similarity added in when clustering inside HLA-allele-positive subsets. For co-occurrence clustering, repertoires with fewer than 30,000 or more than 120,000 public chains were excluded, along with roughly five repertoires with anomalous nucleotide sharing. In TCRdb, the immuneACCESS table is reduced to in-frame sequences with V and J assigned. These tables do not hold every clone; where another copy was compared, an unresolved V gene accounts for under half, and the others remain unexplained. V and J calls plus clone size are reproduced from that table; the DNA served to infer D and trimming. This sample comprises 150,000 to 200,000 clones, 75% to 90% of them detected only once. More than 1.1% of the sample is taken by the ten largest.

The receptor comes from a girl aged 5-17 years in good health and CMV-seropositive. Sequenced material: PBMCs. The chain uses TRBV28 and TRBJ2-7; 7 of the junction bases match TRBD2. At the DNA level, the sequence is TGTGCCAGCAGTTTACGTGGGAGGGAGTCCTACGAGCAGTACTTC. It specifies CASSLRGRESYEQYF.